These T cell receptor beta chains were read from a single sample in a study of blood T cells in healthy people across ages. Using its own MiXCR run on the 5' RACE reads, TCRdb lists one record per CDR3 protein. The sample has 540,000 or so distinct CDR3 sequences, 25% to 30% seen once. The material sequenced was blood. The receptors originated from a woman aged 70-85 years in good health. CDR3s include the opening cysteine and the closing phenylalanine or tryptophan. D genes are given only for firm matches. Some rows mark clone size as missing; the rest say once, few, many or name a class of expanded clone.

CDR3 length: 15; clone size: few; D gene: TRBD1; V gene: TRBV12-3/TRBV12-4; J gene: TRBJ2-2; CDR3 protein: CASSTTGRGTGELFF; CDR3 DNA: TGTGCCAGCAGTACGACAGGGCGAGGCACCGGGGAGCTGTTTTTT
CDR3 length: 14; clone size: .; D gene: .; V gene: TRBV7-3; J gene: TRBJ2-1; CDR3 protein: CASSSRGGEDEQFF; CDR3 DNA: TGTGCCAGCAGCTCTAGGGGGGGGGAAGATGAGCAGTTCTTC
CDR3 length: 15; clone size: few; D gene: TRBD1; V gene: TRBV7-2; J gene: TRBJ2-7; CDR3 protein: CASSFGLQGPSEQYF; CDR3 DNA: TGTGCCAGCAGCTTCGGGTTACAGGGGCCCTCCGAGCAGTACTTC
CDR3 length: 11; clone size: .; D gene: .; V gene: TRBV29-1; J gene: TRBJ1-1; CDR3 protein: CSVERRTEAFF; CDR3 DNA: TGCAGCGTTGAGAGGCGTACTGAAGCTTTCTTT
CDR3 length: 14; clone size: few; D gene: .; V gene: TRBV12-3/TRBV12-4; J gene: TRBJ2-1; CDR3 protein: CASSQLDTYNEQFF; CDR3 DNA: TGTGCCAGCAGTCAACTTGACACTTACAATGAGCAGTTCTTC
CDR3 length: 16; clone size: few; D gene: TRBD2; V gene: TRBV5-1; J gene: TRBJ2-5; CDR3 protein: CASSLGGTSDPETQYF; CDR3 DNA: TGCGCCAGCAGCTTGGGCGGGACTAGCGACCCAGAGACCCAGTACTTC
CDR3 length: 13; clone size: few; D gene: .; V gene: TRBV12-3/TRBV12-4; J gene: TRBJ1-1; CDR3 protein: CASTQDTNTEAFF; CDR3 DNA: TGTGCCAGCACCCAGGACACGAACACTGAAGCTTTCTTT
CDR3 length: 13; clone size: many; D gene: TRBD1; V gene: TRBV5-1; J gene: TRBJ1-1; CDR3 protein: CASSFGQGAEAFF; CDR3 DNA: TGCGCCAGCAGCTTCGGACAGGGCGCTGAAGCTTTCTTT
CDR3 length: 13; clone size: few; D gene: .; V gene: TRBV30; J gene: TRBJ1-4; CDR3 protein: CACISQLGEKLFF; CDR3 DNA: TGTGCCTGCATAAGCCAATTGGGTGAAAAACTGTTTTTT
CDR3 length: 14; clone size: .; D gene: TRBD2; V gene: TRBV13; J gene: TRBJ2-1; CDR3 protein: CATLLRGARNEQFF; CDR3 DNA: TGTGCCACCTTATTGCGGGGGGCGCGAAATGAGCAGTTCTTC
CDR3 length: 15; clone size: few; D gene: TRBD1; V gene: TRBV7-2; J gene: TRBJ1-2; CDR3 protein: CASSLGVGQDGGYTF; CDR3 DNA: TGTGCCAGCAGCTTAGGGGTCGGACAGGATGGGGGCTACACCTTC
CDR3 length: 12; clone size: few; D gene: .; V gene: TRBV5-4; J gene: TRBJ1-2; CDR3 protein: CASSLHSYGYTF; CDR3 DNA: TGTGCCAGCAGCTTGCATAGCTATGGCTACACCTTC
CDR3 length: 13; clone size: .; D gene: .; V gene: TRBV27; J gene: TRBJ2-5; CDR3 protein: CATRASSAWEQYF; CDR3 DNA: TGTGCCACCCGGGCTAGCTCGGCGTGGGAGCAGTACTTC
CDR3 length: 15; clone size: .; D gene: TRBD1; V gene: TRBV11-2; J gene: TRBJ2-5; CDR3 protein: CASSTRTGDGETQYF; CDR3 DNA: TGTGCCAGCAGCACCCGGACAGGGGACGGGGAGACCCAGTACTTC
CDR3 length: 15; clone size: .; D gene: .; V gene: TRBV18; J gene: TRBJ2-1; CDR3 protein: CASSPALGPYNEQFF; CDR3 DNA: TGTGCCAGCTCACCGGCCCTGGGACCCTACAATGAGCAGTTCTTC
CDR3 length: 14; clone size: few; D gene: TRBD1; V gene: TRBV29-1; J gene: TRBJ2-5; CDR3 protein: CSVGWTGQAETQYF; CDR3 DNA: TGCAGCGTTGGGTGGACAGGCCAGGCGGAGACCCAGTACTTC
CDR3 length: 14; clone size: .; D gene: .; V gene: TRBV6-5; J gene: TRBJ1-1; CDR3 protein: CASSTSGGHTEAFF; CDR3 DNA: TGTGCCAGCAGTACTAGCGGGGGGCACACTGAAGCTTTCTTT
CDR3 length: 15; clone size: .; D gene: .; V gene: TRBV7-3; J gene: TRBJ2-1; CDR3 protein: CASSLNRPPYNEQFF; CDR3 DNA: TGTGCCAGCAGCTTAAACAGGCCTCCATACAATGAGCAGTTCTTC
CDR3 length: 17; clone size: .; D gene: .; V gene: TRBV4-3; J gene: TRBJ1-3; CDR3 protein: CASSQEMVRGAGNTIYF; CDR3 DNA: TGCGCCAGCAGCCAAGAAATGGTCCGGGGAGCTGGAAACACCATATATTTT
CDR3 length: 15; clone size: few; D gene: .; V gene: TRBV5-6; J gene: TRBJ1-5; CDR3 protein: CASSLGNQNNQPQHF; CDR3 DNA: TGTGCCAGCAGCTTGGGAAATCAGAACAATCAGCCCCAGCATTTT
CDR3 length: 16; clone size: .; D gene: TRBD2; V gene: TRBV4-2; J gene: TRBJ2-5; CDR3 protein: CASSSSSGGAAETQYF; CDR3 DNA: TGTGCCAGCAGTTCCTCTAGCGGGGGGGCCGCAGAGACCCAGTACTTC
CDR3 length: 15; clone size: .; D gene: TRBD1; V gene: TRBV7-9; J gene: TRBJ2-7; CDR3 protein: CASSQTGAISYEQYF; CDR3 DNA: TGTGCCAGCAGCCAAACAGGGGCAATCTCCTACGAGCAGTACTTC
CDR3 length: 13; clone size: .; D gene: .; V gene: TRBV20-1; J gene: TRBJ2-5; CDR3 protein: CSARTGAGETQYF; CDR3 DNA: TGCAGTGCTCGGACCGGGGCGGGGGAGACCCAGTACTTC
CDR3 length: 16; clone size: few; D gene: .; V gene: TRBV4-2; J gene: TRBJ2-2; CDR3 protein: CASSQRLGPGTGELFF; CDR3 DNA: TGTGCCAGCAGCCAAAGATTGGGGCCTGGGACGGGGGAGCTGTTTTTT
CDR3 length: 13; clone size: .; D gene: .; V gene: TRBV6-5; J gene: TRBJ2-7; CDR3 protein: CDSSRQSSYEQYF; CDR3 DNA: TGTGACAGCAGCCGACAGAGCTCCTACGAGCAGTACTTC
CDR3 length: 15; clone size: .; D gene: TRBD1; V gene: TRBV5-1; J gene: TRBJ1-4; CDR3 protein: CASSSQGQGNEKLFF; CDR3 DNA: TGCGCCAGCAGCTCCCAGGGACAGGGGAATGAAAAACTGTTTTTT
CDR3 length: 15; clone size: .; D gene: .; V gene: TRBV7-9; J gene: TRBJ2-7; CDR3 protein: CASSLAWGDSYEQYF; CDR3 DNA: TGTGCCAGCAGCTTAGCGTGGGGGGACTCCTACGAGCAGTACTTC
CDR3 length: 15; clone size: .; D gene: .; V gene: TRBV18; J gene: TRBJ1-2; CDR3 protein: CASPPPGRSNYGYTF; CDR3 DNA: TGTGCCAGCCCACCACCGGGCCGATCTAACTATGGCTACACCTTC
CDR3 length: 16; clone size: .; D gene: .; V gene: TRBV5-1; J gene: TRBJ2-3; CDR3 protein: CASSLVARQVPDTQYF; CDR3 DNA: TGCGCCAGCAGCTTGGTAGCCCGACAGGTACCAGATACGCAGTATTTT
CDR3 length: 13; clone size: .; D gene: .; V gene: TRBV14; J gene: TRBJ2-5; CDR3 protein: CASSQAASGTQYF; CDR3 DNA: TGTGCCAGCAGCCAAGCAGCAAGCGGGACCCAGTACTTC
CDR3 length: 13; clone size: .; D gene: .; V gene: TRBV6-5; J gene: TRBJ1-5; CDR3 protein: CASSYQRDQPQHF; CDR3 DNA: TGCGCAAGCAGCTACCAACGGGATCAGCCCCAGCATTTT
CDR3 length: 13; clone size: few; D gene: .; V gene: TRBV30; J gene: TRBJ1-1; CDR3 protein: CACSGEGYTEAFF; CDR3 DNA: TGTGCCTGCTCAGGGGAAGGGTACACTGAAGCTTTCTTT
CDR3 length: 16; clone size: .; D gene: .; V gene: TRBV10-3; J gene: TRBJ2-7; CDR3 protein: CAISEPKWDKTYEQYF; CDR3 DNA: TGTGCCATCAGTGAGCCCAAATGGGACAAGACCTACGAGCAGTACTTC
CDR3 length: 14; clone size: .; D gene: .; V gene: TRBV7-2; J gene: TRBJ1-4; CDR3 protein: CASSLAGTDEKLFF; CDR3 DNA: TGTGCCAGCAGCTTAGCGGGCACTGATGAAAAACTGTTTTTT
CDR3 length: 14; clone size: few; D gene: .; V gene: TRBV5-1; J gene: TRBJ2-3; CDR3 protein: CASSAETSTDTQYF; CDR3 DNA: TGCGCCAGCAGCGCCGAGACTAGCACAGATACGCAGTATTTT
CDR3 length: 17; clone size: few; D gene: TRBD2; V gene: TRBV12-5; J gene: TRBJ2-3; CDR3 protein: CASGPGLADPSTDTQYF; CDR3 DNA: TGTGCTAGTGGTCCCGGACTAGCGGATCCTAGCACAGATACGCAGTATTTT
CDR3 length: 16; clone size: .; D gene: .; V gene: TRBV7-2; J gene: TRBJ2-2; CDR3 protein: CASSLRDPPNTGELFF; CDR3 DNA: TGTGCCAGCAGCTTGAGGGACCCACCGAACACCGGGGAGCTGTTTTTT
CDR3 length: 15; clone size: few; D gene: TRBD2; V gene: TRBV5-1; J gene: TRBJ2-3; CDR3 protein: CASTSQAGVTDTQYF; CDR3 DNA: TGCGCCAGCACCTCCCAAGCGGGGGTCACAGATACGCAGTATTTT
CDR3 length: 15; clone size: .; D gene: .; V gene: TRBV28; J gene: TRBJ2-1; CDR3 protein: CASSSPGIGNNEQFF; CDR3 DNA: TGTGCCAGCAGTTCCCCAGGGATTGGAAACAATGAGCAGTTCTTC
CDR3 length: 15; clone size: few; D gene: TRBD2; V gene: TRBV10-3; J gene: TRBJ2-1; CDR3 protein: CAITQGLAGTNEQFF; CDR3 DNA: TGTGCCATCACCCAGGGACTAGCGGGGACCAATGAGCAGTTCTTC
CDR3 length: 14; clone size: many; D gene: .; V gene: TRBV7-2; J gene: TRBJ1-4; CDR3 protein: CASSRTATNEKLFF; CDR3 DNA: TGTGCCAGCAGTAGGACGGCAACTAATGAAAAACTGTTTTTT
CDR3 length: 14; clone size: .; D gene: .; V gene: TRBV5-1; J gene: TRBJ1-4; CDR3 protein: CASSSTGTDEKLFF; CDR3 DNA: TGCGCCAGCAGCTCGACCGGGACGGATGAAAAACTGTTTTTT
CDR3 length: 16; clone size: .; D gene: TRBD2; V gene: TRBV6-6; J gene: TRBJ2-7; CDR3 protein: CGSGGLAGVLGYEQYF; CDR3 DNA: TGTGGCAGCGGAGGACTAGCGGGGGTTTTAGGCTACGAGCAGTACTTC
CDR3 length: 14; clone size: .; D gene: .; V gene: TRBV25-1; J gene: TRBJ2-5; CDR3 protein: CASSEPTGLETQYF; CDR3 DNA: TGTGCCAGCAGTGAACCTACAGGGCTAGAGACCCAGTACTTC
CDR3 length: 13; clone size: many; D gene: .; V gene: TRBV3-1; J gene: TRBJ2-3; CDR3 protein: CASSQLGTDTQYF; CDR3 DNA: TGCGCCAGCAGCCAACTGGGCACAGATACGCAGTATTTT
CDR3 length: 14; clone size: .; D gene: .; V gene: TRBV20-1; J gene: TRBJ2-3; CDR3 protein: CSAETGGSPDTQYF; CDR3 DNA: TGCAGTGCTGAGACGGGCGGGTCTCCAGATACGCAGTATTTT
CDR3 length: 17; clone size: .; D gene: TRBD2; V gene: TRBV24-1; J gene: TRBJ2-1; CDR3 protein: CATSDSRTSGGVNEQFF; CDR3 DNA: TGTGCCACCAGTGATTCGCGGACTAGCGGGGGGGTTAATGAGCAGTTCTTC
CDR3 length: 19; clone size: .; D gene: TRBD2; V gene: TRBV29-1; J gene: TRBJ2-1; CDR3 protein: CSVYGGGLAGKASYNEQFF; CDR3 DNA: TGCAGCGTGTACGGGGGGGGACTAGCGGGAAAAGCCTCCTACAATGAGCAGTTCTTC
CDR3 length: 13; clone size: .; D gene: .; V gene: TRBV5-1; J gene: TRBJ1-3; CDR3 protein: CASSGNFGNTIYF; CDR3 DNA: TGCGCCAGCAGCGGAAATTTTGGAAACACCATATATTTT
CDR3 length: 14; clone size: .; D gene: TRBD1; V gene: TRBV6-2/TRBV6-3; J gene: TRBJ2-7; CDR3 protein: CASSYLDRGHEQYF; CDR3 DNA: TGTGCCAGCAGTTACCTTGACAGGGGCCACGAGCAGTACTTC